These T cell receptor beta chains were read from a single sample in a study of shared clonotypes between healthy human individuals. Clones were read by immunoSEQ multiplex PCR, and TCRdb kept only the in-frame ones, dropping some. Of 2,100,000 or so clones listed, under 97% are singletons. Sequenced: naive CD4+ T cells sorted from blood. Receptor source: a man younger than 30 in good health. The CDR3 runs from the conserved cysteine through the conserved F or W. Fields, in order: V gene, D gene, J gene, clone size, CDR3 DNA, CDR3 protein. D genes are given only for firm matches. Some rows have no size entry. The others give once, few or many, or a class for an expanded clone.

TRBV30	TRBD2	TRBJ2-3	.	TGTGCCTGGAGGGGGACTAGCGAAACAGATACGCAGTATTTT	CAWRGTSETDTQYF
TRBV10-2	.	TRBJ2-7	.	TGCGCCAGCAGCCCCGACAACTACGAGCAGTACTTC	CASSPDNYEQYF
TRBV19	TRBD1	TRBJ2-7	.	TGTGCCAGTAGCCCCGTAGGGGGCAACTACGAGCAGTACTTC	CASSPVGGNYEQYF
TRBV11-1	TRBD1	TRBJ1-2	once	TGTGCCAGCAGCCCGGTGCGGACAGGGTCTGGGGATGGCTACACCTTC	CASSPVRTGSGDGYTF
TRBV5-1	TRBD1	TRBJ2-7	once	TGCGCCAGCAGCTCCCAGCCGGGACAGGGGACCTACGAGCAGTACTTC	CASSSQPGQGTYEQYF
TRBV25-1	.	TRBJ1-2	.	TGTGCCAGCAGTGAATCTTCGGGGGGCAGGGGCTACACCTTC	CASSESSGGRGYTF
TRBV10-3	.	TRBJ2-2	.	TGTGCCATCAGTCCCTTTGGGGGAGTGGACGGGGAGCTGTTTTTT	CAISPFGGVDGELFF
TRBV30	.	TRBJ2-5	.	TGTGCCTGGAGTAGGGGACGAAGCGCGGCGACCCAGTACTTC	CAWSRGRSAATQYF
TRBV5-4	.	TRBJ2-3	.	TGTGCCAGCAGTTTTGGAGATACGCAGTATTTT	CASSFGDTQYF
TRBV4-1	.	TRBJ2-2	.	TGCGCCAGCAGCCTTGAGGGGACGAACACCGGGGAGCTGTTTTTT	CASSLEGTNTGELFF